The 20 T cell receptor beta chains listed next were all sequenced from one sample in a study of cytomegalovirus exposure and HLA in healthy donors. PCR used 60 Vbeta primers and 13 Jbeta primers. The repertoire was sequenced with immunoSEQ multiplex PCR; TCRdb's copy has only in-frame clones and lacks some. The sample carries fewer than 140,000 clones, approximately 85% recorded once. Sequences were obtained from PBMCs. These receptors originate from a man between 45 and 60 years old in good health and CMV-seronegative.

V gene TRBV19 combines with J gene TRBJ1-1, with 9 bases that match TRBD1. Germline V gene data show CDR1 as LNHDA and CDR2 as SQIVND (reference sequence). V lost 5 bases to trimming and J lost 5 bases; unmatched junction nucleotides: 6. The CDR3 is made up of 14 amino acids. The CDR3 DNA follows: TGTGCCAGTAGTCCACAGGGGGCCTGGACTGAAGCTTTCTTT. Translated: CASSPQGAWTEAFF.

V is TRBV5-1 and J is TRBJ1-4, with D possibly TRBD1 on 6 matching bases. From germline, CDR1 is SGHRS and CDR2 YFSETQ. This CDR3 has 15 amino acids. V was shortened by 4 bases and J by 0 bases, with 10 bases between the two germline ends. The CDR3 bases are TGCGCCAGCAGCGCCGGACAGTCAACTAATGAAAAACTGTTTTTT. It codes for CASSAGQSTNEKLFF.

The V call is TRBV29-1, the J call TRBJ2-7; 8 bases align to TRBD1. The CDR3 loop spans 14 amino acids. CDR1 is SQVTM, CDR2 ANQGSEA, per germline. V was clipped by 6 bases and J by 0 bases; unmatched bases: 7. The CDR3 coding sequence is TGCAGCGTGGGACAGGCGCCGAGCTCCTACGAGCAGTACTTC. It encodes CSVGQAPSSYEQYF.

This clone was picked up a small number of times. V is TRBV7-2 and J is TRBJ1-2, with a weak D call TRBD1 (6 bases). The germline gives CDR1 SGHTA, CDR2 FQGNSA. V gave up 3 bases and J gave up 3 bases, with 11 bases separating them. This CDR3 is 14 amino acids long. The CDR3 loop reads CASSLGAGDYGYTF. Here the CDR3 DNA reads TGTGCCAGCAGCTTGGGGGCTGGGGACTATGGCTACACCTTC.

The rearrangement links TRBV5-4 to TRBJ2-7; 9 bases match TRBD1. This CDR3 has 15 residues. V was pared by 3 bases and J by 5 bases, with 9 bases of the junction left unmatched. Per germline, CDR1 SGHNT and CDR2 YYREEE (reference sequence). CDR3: CASSSRGQGSDEQYF. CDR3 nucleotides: TGTGCCAGCAGCTCCCGAGGACAGGGGAGCGACGAGCAGTACTTC.

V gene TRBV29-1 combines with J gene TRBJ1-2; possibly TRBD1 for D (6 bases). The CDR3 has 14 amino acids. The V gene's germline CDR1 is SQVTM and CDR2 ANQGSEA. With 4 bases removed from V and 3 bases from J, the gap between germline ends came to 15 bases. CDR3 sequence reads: CSVVGGQNDYGYTF. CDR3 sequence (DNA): TGCAGCGTTGTGGGGGGGCAGAACGACTATGGCTACACCTTC.

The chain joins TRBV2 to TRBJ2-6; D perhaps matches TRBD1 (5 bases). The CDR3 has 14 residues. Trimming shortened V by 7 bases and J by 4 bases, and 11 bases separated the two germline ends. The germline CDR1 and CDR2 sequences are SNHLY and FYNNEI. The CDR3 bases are TGTGCCAGCATTAGGGGTTTCGGGGCCAACGTCCTGACTTTC. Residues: CASIRGFGANVLTF. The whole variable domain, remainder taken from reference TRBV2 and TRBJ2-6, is EPEVTQTPSHQVTQMGQEVILRCVPISNHLYFYWYRQILGQKVEFLVSFYNNEISEKSEIFDDQFSVERPDGSNFTLKIRSTKLEDSAMYFCASIRGFGANVLTFGAGSRLTVL.

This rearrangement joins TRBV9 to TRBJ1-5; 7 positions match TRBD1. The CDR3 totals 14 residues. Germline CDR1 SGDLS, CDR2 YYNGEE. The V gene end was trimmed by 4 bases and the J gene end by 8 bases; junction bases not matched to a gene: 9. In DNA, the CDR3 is TGTGCCAGCAGCCAGGGACGGACAGGAGAGCCCCAGCATTTT. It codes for CASSQGRTGEPQHF.

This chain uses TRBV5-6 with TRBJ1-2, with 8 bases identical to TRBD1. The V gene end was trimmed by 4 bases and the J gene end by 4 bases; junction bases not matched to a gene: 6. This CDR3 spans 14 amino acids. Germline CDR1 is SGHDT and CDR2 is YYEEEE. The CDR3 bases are TGTGCCAGCAGCAGGACAGGGTACGGCTATGGCTACACCTTC. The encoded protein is CASSRTGYGYGYTF.

As DNA, the CDR3 is TGTGCCATCTCGACAGGGGATTATGGCTACACCTTC. Its translation is CAISTGDYGYTF. The chain combines TRBV28 with TRBJ1-2; 8 bases map to TRBD1. The CDR3 sequence is 12 residues long. Germline CDR1 reads MDHEN; CDR2 reads SYDVKM. Germline trimming cut 10 bases from V and 5 bases from J; bases unmatched to any gene: 6.

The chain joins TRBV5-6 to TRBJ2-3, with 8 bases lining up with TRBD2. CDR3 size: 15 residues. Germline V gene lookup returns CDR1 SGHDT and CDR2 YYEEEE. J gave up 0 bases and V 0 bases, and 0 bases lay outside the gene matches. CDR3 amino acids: CASSLGGGSTDTQYF. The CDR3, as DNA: TGTGCCAGCAGCTTGGGCGGGGGGAGCACAGATACGCAGTATTTT.

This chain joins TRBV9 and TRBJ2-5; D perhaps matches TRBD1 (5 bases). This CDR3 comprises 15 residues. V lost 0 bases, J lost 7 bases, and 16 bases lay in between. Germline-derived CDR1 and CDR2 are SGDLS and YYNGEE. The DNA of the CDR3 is TGTGCCAGCAGCGTAGCTACGTATGATGGGGCGACCCAGTACTTC. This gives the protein CASSVATYDGATQYF.

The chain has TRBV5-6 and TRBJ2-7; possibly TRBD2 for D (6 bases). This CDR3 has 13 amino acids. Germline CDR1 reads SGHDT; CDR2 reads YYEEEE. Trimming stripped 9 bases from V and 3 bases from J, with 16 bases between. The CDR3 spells CATIRDFGYEQYF. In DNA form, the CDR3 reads TGTGCCACCATCCGGGACTTCGGCTACGAGCAGTACTTC.

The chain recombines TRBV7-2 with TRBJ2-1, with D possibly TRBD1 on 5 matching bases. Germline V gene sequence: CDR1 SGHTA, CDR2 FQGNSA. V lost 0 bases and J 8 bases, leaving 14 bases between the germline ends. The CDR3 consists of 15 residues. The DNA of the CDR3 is TGTGCCAGCAGCTTAGCGCTAGGGGTAGTGGATGAGCAGTTCTTC. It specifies CASSLALGVVDEQFF.

The CDR3 protein is CASSTPAGGSYNEQFF. For the CDR3, the DNA is TGTGCCAGCTCCACGCCGGCAGGGGGCTCCTACAATGAGCAGTTCTTC. The gene calls are TRBV28 and TRBJ2-1; 7 nucleotides agree with TRBD1. V was clipped by 8 bases and J by 0 bases; unmatched bases: 10. The CDR3 sequence is 16 residues long. Germline V gene sequence: CDR1 MDHEN, CDR2 SYDVKM.

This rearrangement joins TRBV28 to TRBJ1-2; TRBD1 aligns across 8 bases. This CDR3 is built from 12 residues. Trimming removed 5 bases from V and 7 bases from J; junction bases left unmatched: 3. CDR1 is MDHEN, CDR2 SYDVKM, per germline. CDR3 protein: CASSPTGVGYTF. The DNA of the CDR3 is TGTGCCAGCAGTCCGACAGGGGTTGGCTACACCTTC.

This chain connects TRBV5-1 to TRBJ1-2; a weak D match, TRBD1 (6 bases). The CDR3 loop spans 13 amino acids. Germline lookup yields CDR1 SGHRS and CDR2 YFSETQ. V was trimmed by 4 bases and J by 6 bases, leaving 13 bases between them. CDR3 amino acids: CASSPGDPNGYTF. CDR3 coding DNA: TGCGCCAGCAGCCCAGGGGACCCGAATGGCTACACCTTC. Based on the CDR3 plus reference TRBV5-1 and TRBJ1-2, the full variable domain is KAGVTQTPRYLIKTRGQQVTLSCSPISGHRSVSWYQQTPGQGLQFLFEYFSETQRNKGNFPGRFSGRQFSNSRSEMNVSTLELGDSALYLCASSPGDPNGYTFGSGTRLTVV.

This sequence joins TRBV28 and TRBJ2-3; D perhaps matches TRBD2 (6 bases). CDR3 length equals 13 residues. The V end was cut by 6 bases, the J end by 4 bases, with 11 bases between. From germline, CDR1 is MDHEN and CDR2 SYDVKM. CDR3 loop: CASSRWEADTQYF. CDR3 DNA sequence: TGTGCCAGCAGCCGCTGGGAGGCAGATACGCAGTATTTT. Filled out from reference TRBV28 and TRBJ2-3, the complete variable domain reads DVKVTQSSRYLVKRTGEKVFLECVQDMDHENMFWYRQDPGLGLRLIYFSYDVKMKEKGDIPEGYSVSREKKERFSLILESASTNQTSMYLCASSRWEADTQYFGPGTRLTVL.

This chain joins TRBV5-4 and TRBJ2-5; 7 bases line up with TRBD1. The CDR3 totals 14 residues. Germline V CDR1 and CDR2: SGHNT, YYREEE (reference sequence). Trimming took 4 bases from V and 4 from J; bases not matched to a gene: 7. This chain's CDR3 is CASSRERTGETQYF. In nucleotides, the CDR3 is TGTGCCAGCAGCCGCGAACGGACAGGAGAGACCCAGTACTTC.

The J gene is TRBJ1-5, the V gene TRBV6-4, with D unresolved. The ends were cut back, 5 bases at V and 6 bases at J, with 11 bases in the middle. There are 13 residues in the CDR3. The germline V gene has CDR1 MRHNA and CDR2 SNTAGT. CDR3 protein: CASSPTGVQPQHF. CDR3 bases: TGTGCCAGCAGTCCTACCGGGGTTCAGCCCCAGCATTTT.